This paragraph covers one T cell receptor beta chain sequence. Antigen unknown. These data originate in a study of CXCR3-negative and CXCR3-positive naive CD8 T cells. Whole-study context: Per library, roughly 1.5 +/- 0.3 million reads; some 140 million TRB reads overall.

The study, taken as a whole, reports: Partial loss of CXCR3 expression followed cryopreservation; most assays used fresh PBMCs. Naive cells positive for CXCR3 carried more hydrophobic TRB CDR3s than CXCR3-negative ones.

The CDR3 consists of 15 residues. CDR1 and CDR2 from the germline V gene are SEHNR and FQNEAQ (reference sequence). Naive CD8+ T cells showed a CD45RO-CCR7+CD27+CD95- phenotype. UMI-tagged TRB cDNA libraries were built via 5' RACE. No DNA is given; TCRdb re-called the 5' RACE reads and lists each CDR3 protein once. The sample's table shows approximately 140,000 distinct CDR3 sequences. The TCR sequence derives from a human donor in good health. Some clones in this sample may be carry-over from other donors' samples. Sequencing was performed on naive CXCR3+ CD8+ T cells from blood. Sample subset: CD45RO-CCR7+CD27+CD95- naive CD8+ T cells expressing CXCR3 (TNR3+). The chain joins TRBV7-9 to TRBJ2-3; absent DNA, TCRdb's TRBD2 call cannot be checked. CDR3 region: CASSPTSGSFDTQYF.